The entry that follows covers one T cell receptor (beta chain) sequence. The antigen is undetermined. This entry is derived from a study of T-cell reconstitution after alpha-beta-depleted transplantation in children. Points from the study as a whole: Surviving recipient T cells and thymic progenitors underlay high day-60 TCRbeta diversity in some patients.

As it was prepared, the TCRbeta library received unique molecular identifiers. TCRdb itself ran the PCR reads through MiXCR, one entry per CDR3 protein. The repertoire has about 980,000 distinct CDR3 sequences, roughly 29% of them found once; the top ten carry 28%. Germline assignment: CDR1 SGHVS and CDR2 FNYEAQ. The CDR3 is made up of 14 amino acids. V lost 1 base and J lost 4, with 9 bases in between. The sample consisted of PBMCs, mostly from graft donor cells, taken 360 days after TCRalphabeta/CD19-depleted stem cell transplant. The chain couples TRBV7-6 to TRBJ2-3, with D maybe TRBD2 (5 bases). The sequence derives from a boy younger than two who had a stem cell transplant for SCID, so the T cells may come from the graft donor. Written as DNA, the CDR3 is TGTGCCAGCAGCTTAGGTATCGGGGCAGATACGCAGTATTTT. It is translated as CASSLGIGADTQYF.